Following are 27 T cell receptor beta chains from one sample sequenced in a study of blood T cells in healthy people across ages (dated by TCRdb to between 2014 and 2016). Preparation of the library involved 5' RACE. The data were produced on an Illumina HiSeq 2500. The second PCR ran for roughly 7 to 12 cycles and used a J-beta primer mix along with a sample-barcoded 5' primer. TCRdb reprocessed the public reads (quality trimming at Q25 with fastp, clone calling with MiXCR) and kept in-frame beta chains. When rows share a CDR3 protein, they turn into one entry using the most common DNA and genes. Across this sample there are roughly 1.5 million distinct CDR3 sequences, with around 40% seen only once. Just over 4% of the sample belongs to the ten largest clones. The sample comprised blood. These receptors originate from a woman aged 18 to 35 in good health.

The chain combines TRBV12-3 or TRBV12-4 with TRBJ1-4; possible D gene TRBD1, 6 bases. Trimming cost V 8 bases and J 8 bases, with 21 bases left between them. The CDR3 consists of 15 residues. This chain's CDR3 is CASGGGRVGNEKLFF. The CDR3 region has the DNA TGTGCCAGCGGGGGGGGCCGTGTGGGAAACGAAAAACTGTTTTTT.

This chain uses TRBV15 with TRBJ1-2; TRBD1 matches 7 bases. The trim removed 1 base at V and 2 bases at J, leaving 7 bases unmatched. There are 16 residues in the CDR3. In germline, CDR1 is LNHNV, CDR2 YYDKDF (reference sequence). CDR3 in amino acids: CATSRVPGGGNYGYTF. The CDR3 DNA is TGTGCCACCAGCAGAGTCCCAGGGGGGGGCAACTATGGCTACACCTTC.

The rearrangement joins TRBV29-1 to TRBJ1-2; TRBD1 aligns across 9 bases. Germline assignment: CDR1 SQVTM and CDR2 ANQGSEA. With V trimmed by 6 bases and J by 4 bases, 3 bases remained unmatched. This CDR3 region has 12 residues. CDR3 nucleotides: TGCAGCGTCTGGACAGGGGCCTATGGCTACACCTTC. It specifies CSVWTGAYGYTF.

The chain uses TRBV20-1 and TRBJ2-7; maybe TRBD1 (5 bases). This CDR3 contains 16 residues. V lost 2 bases, J lost 2 bases, and 19 bases lay in between. Germline V CDR1 and CDR2: DFQATT, SNEGSKA (reference sequence). The CDR3 bases are TGCAGTGCTAGACCCAACCTTGGACAAGGAACCTACGAGCAGTACTTC. Amino acid sequence: CSARPNLGQGTYEQYF.

The rearrangement joins TRBV10-3 to TRBJ2-5; 9 bases line up with TRBD1. Unmatched junction bases numbered 2, after V lost 2 bases and J lost 4 bases. The CDR3 has 14 amino acids. Germline CDR1 reads ENHRY; CDR2 reads SYGVKD. The CDR3 DNA reads as TGTGCCATCAGTGAGCGGACAGGGGTAGAGACCCAGTACTTC. This encodes CAISERTGVETQYF.

The rearrangement joins TRBV4-1 to TRBJ2-7; a weak D match, TRBD2 (6 bases). This CDR3 has 13 amino acids. The germline gives CDR1 MGHRA, CDR2 YSYEKL. Trimming shortened V by 0 bases and J by 6 bases, and 9 bases separated the two germline ends. The CDR3, as DNA: TGCGCCAGCAGCCAAGATCATAGCGGCGAGCAGTACTTC. This sequence encodes CASSQDHSGEQYF.

Here the CDR3 reads CASSIGHSGTEAFF. As DNA, the CDR3 is TGTGCCAGTAGTATAGGTCATTCGGGTACTGAAGCTTTCTTT. The J gene is TRBJ1-1, the V gene TRBV19; no clear D. The CDR3 has 14 amino acids. Germline lookup yields CDR1 LNHDA and CDR2 SQIVND (reference sequence). V was pared by 1 base and J by 5 bases, with 11 bases between.

The chain links TRBV12-3 or TRBV12-4 to TRBJ2-1, with no clear D. There are 15 residues in the CDR3. V lost 3 bases to trimming and J lost 2 bases, with 11 bases between them. The CDR3 nucleotides read TGTGCCAGCAGTTTGGTGGGCAGCACCTACAATGAGCAGTTCTTC. Translation gives CASSLVGSTYNEQFF.

This clonotype was counted at least ten times. This chain connects TRBV7-2 to TRBJ2-3; D unclear. Trimming left V 6 bases short and J 6 bases short, with 7 bases between. From germline, CDR1 is SGHTA and CDR2 FQGNSA. This CDR3 is 11 amino acids long. In nucleotides, the CDR3 is TGTGCCAGCAGGGTCGGGGATACGCAGTATTTT. It translates to CASRVGDTQYF.

The chain links TRBV27 to TRBJ2-7; maybe TRBD1 (5 bases). The CDR3 runs to 15 residues. Germline V CDR1 and CDR2: MNHEY, SMNVEV (reference sequence). V was clipped by 2 bases and J by 2 bases, with 13 bases between them. The CDR3 here is CASSLAGQYTYEQYF. CDR3 nucleotides: TGTGCCAGCAGTTTAGCCGGACAATATACCTACGAGCAGTACTTC.

The rearrangement joins TRBV9 to TRBJ2-2; D not certain. V was shortened by 0 bases and J by 7 bases, with 7 bases between the two germline ends. CDR3 size: 13 residues. Looked up from germline, CDR1 is SGDLS and CDR2 is YYNGEE. The CDR3 DNA sequence: TGTGCCAGCAGCGTAGTAAGAAACGGGGAGCTGTTTTTT. This codes for CASSVVRNGELFF. Variable domain in full (rest from reference TRBV9 and TRBJ2-2): DSGVTQTPKHLITATGQRVTLRCSPRSGDLSVYWYQQSLDQGLQFLIQYYNGEERAKGNILERFSAQQFPDLHSELNLSSLELGDSALYFCASSVVRNGELFFGEGSRLTVL.

The chain is built from TRBV10-2 and TRBJ1-1; a weak D match, TRBD1 (5 bases). There are 14 residues in the CDR3. Trimming stripped 7 bases from V and 5 bases from J, with 17 bases between. Germline V lookup: CDR1 WSHSY, CDR2 SAAADI. The CDR3 here is CASISPRESTEAFF. As DNA, the CDR3 is TGCGCCAGCATCTCCCCCAGGGAATCGACTGAAGCTTTCTTT.

This sequence joins TRBV27 and TRBJ1-5; possible D gene TRBD1, 5 bases. This CDR3 comprises 15 residues. The germline V and J ends were trimmed by 4 bases and 3 bases, with 13 bases remaining between them. Germline V gene sequence: CDR1 MNHEY, CDR2 SMNVEV (reference sequence). CDR3 in amino acids: CASSSSGYNNQPQHF. The DNA for the CDR3 is TGTGCCAGCAGTTCGTCAGGGTATAACAATCAGCCCCAGCATTTT.

This clonotype has at least ten counts. As DNA, the CDR3 is TGCAGTGCTAGACAGGGCCCCGAGCAGTACTTC. It translates to CSARQGPEQYF. This sequence joins TRBV20-1 and TRBJ2-7, with a possible D match to TRBD1 (5 bases). The CDR3 has 11 amino acids. Germline CDR1 and CDR2: DFQATT and SNEGSKA (reference sequence). The V and J ends lost 2 bases and 6 bases respectively, with 8 bases between them.

The V call is TRBV2, the J call TRBJ1-2, with TRBD1 matching over 8 bases. The CDR3 runs to 14 residues. In germline, CDR1 is SNHLY, CDR2 FYNNEI. V shed 5 bases, J shed 5 bases, and the junction held 7 bases outside the gene matches. CDR3 nucleotide sequence: TGTGCCAGCAGTCCTGAGGACAGGGTTTATGGCTACACCTTC. Amino acid sequence: CASSPEDRVYGYTF.

The gene calls are TRBV7-9 and TRBJ1-1, with 12 bases that match TRBD1. Germline V gene sequence: CDR1 SEHNR, CDR2 FQNEAQ (reference sequence). The V gene end was trimmed by 4 bases and the J gene end by 4 bases; junction bases not matched to a gene: 13. This CDR3 is 18 amino acids long. The CDR3 coding sequence is TGTGCCAGCAGCTCGCCCGGCCGGGACAGGGGGCTTGGCACTGAAGCTTTCTTT. It is translated as CASSSPGRDRGLGTEAFF. Together with reference TRBV7-9 and TRBJ1-1, the CDR3 gives the full variable domain: DTGVSQNPRHKITKRGQNVTFRCDPISEHNRLYWYRQTLGQGPEFLTYFQNEAQLEKSRLLSDRFSAERPKGSFSTLEIQRTEQGDSAMYLCASSSPGRDRGLGTEAFFGQGTRLTVV.

The chain couples TRBV20-1 to TRBJ1-5, with 7 bases that match TRBD1. CDR3 size: 13 residues. The V segment lost 6 bases and the J segment 8 bases; nucleotides outside the gene matches: 10. Germline V CDR1 and CDR2: DFQATT, SNEGSKA (reference sequence). The CDR3: CSAFRQGLKPQHF. In DNA form, the CDR3 reads TGCAGTGCCTTTAGACAGGGCTTGAAGCCCCAGCATTTT.

The sample holds a few counts of this clonotype. This chain joins TRBV6-5 and TRBJ2-1, with 8 bases identical to TRBD2. The CDR3 sequence is 12 residues long. Germline V CDR1 and CDR2: MNHEY, SVGAGI. The V segment lost 2 bases and the J segment 15 bases; nucleotides outside the gene matches: 6. CDR3 bases: TGTGCCAGCAGTTACGACGGGAGGGGGTGGTTCTTC. This encodes CASSYDGRGWFF.

This chain links TRBV7-2 with TRBJ2-5, with TRBD1 as a possible D gene (6 bases). Germline V gives CDR1 SGHTA, CDR2 FQGNSA. CDR3 size: 14 residues. Trimming shortened V by 6 bases and J by 6 bases, and 17 bases separated the two germline ends. The DNA of the CDR3 is TGTGCCAGCAGTTCACACAGGGAAGGCAAGACCCAGTACTTC. Amino acid sequence: CASSSHREGKTQYF. The whole variable domain, remainder taken from reference TRBV7-2 and TRBJ2-5, is GAGVSQSPSNKVTEKGKDVELRCDPISGHTALYWYRQSLGQGLEFLIYFQGNSAPDKSGLPSDRFSAERTGGSVSTLTIQRTQQEDSAVYLCASSSHREGKTQYFGPGTRLLVL.

The J gene is TRBJ2-1, the V gene TRBV5-1, with D perhaps assigned TRBD1 or TRBD2 (5 bases each). The CDR3 sequence is 16 residues long. V lost 7 bases and J 6 bases, leaving 23 bases between the germline ends. Germline CDR1 reads SGHRS; CDR2 reads YFSETQ. DNA for the CDR3: TGCGCCAGCGGCGACCCTAAAGGGGAGTGGGTCAATGAGCAGTTCTTC. Its protein is CASGDPKGEWVNEQFF. Full variable domain (missing parts from reference TRBV5-1 and TRBJ2-1): KAGVTQTPRYLIKTRGQQVTLSCSPISGHRSVSWYQQTPGQGLQFLFEYFSETQRNKGNFPGRFSGRQFSNSRSEMNVSTLELGDSALYLCASGDPKGEWVNEQFFGPGTRLTVL.

The V gene is TRBV28, the J gene TRBJ2-5, with 8 bases matching TRBD2. The CDR3 is 15 residues long. The J segment lost 5 bases and the V segment lost 7 bases, leaving 12 bases of the junction unmatched. CDR1 is MDHEN and CDR2 is SYDVKM in the germline V gene. The CDR3, as DNA: TGTGCCAGCAACTATCTCGGGAGGGACGAGGAGACCCAGTACTTC. This translates into CASNYLGRDEETQYF.

This clonotype was seen a few times. This rearrangement joins TRBV29-1 to TRBJ1-2, with D unresolved. Between the trimmed V and J ends, which lost 4 bases and 2 bases, there was a span of 14 bases. CDR1 SQVTM and CDR2 ANQGSEA come from the germline V gene. There are 14 residues in the CDR3. The CDR3 sequence: CSVGFGRQNYGYTF. In nucleotides, the CDR3 is TGCAGCGTTGGATTTGGGCGGCAAAACTATGGCTACACCTTC.

The genes are TRBV28 and TRBJ1-2; weak D call: TRBD1 (5 bases). From germline, CDR1 is MDHEN and CDR2 SYDVKM. The CDR3 runs 15 residues. Trimming took off 7 bases at V and 4 bases at J, with 19 bases between the two ends. DNA for the CDR3: TGTGCCAGCAATCAGGAGGGACGCCTCTCCTATGGCTACACCTTC. Its translation is CASNQEGRLSYGYTF.

This sequence joins TRBV10-1 and TRBJ2-3; D is tentatively TRBD1 or TRBD2 (5 bases each). Trimming stripped 3 bases from V and 5 bases from J, with 12 bases between. Per germline, CDR1 WNHNN and CDR2 SYGVQD (reference sequence). The CDR3 runs 14 residues. The CDR3 spells CASSDRPRGDTQYF. The CDR3 nucleotides read TGCGCCAGCAGTGATCGGCCGAGGGGAGATACGCAGTATTTT.

This sequence joins TRBV11-2 and TRBJ2-5; D tentatively reads TRBD1 or TRBD2 (5 bases each). V was pared by 2 bases and J by 11 bases, with 33 bases between. The germline CDR1 and CDR2 sequences are SGHAT and FQNNGV. The CDR3 consists of 19 residues. CDR3 sequence: CASSLKYGPKADTGNEQYF. The CDR3 DNA reads as TGTGCCAGCAGCTTAAAGTACGGCCCTAAGGCGGACACGGGGAATGAGCAGTACTTC.

V is TRBV30 and J is TRBJ2-1, with unresolved D. The CDR3 contains 15 residues. The V and J ends lost 5 bases and 1 base respectively, with 15 bases between them. Germline CDR1 GTSNPN, CDR2 SVGIG (reference sequence). The CDR3 loop reads CAWSDALLSYNEQFF. The CDR3 DNA reads as TGTGCCTGGTCGGACGCTTTGTTGTCCTACAATGAGCAGTTCTTC.

This sequence joins TRBV20-1 and TRBJ2-3, with D unclear. This CDR3 contains 11 residues. CDR1 is DFQATT, CDR2 SNEGSKA, per germline (reference sequence). CDR3 in DNA: TGCGCCCAAGACCGCACAGATACGCAGTATTTT. This sequence encodes CAQDRTDTQYF.